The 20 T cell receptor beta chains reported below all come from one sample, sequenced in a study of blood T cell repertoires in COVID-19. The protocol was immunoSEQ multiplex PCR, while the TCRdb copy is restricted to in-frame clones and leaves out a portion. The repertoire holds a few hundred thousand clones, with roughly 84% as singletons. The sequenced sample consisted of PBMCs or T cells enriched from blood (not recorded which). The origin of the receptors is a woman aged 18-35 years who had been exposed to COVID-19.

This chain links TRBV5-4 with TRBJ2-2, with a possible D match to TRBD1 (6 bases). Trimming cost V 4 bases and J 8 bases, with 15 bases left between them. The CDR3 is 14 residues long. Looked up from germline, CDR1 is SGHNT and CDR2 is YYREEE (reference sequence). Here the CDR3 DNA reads TGTGCCAGCAGCCGACAGGACCCCGTGGGGGAGCTGTTTTTT. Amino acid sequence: CASSRQDPVGELFF.

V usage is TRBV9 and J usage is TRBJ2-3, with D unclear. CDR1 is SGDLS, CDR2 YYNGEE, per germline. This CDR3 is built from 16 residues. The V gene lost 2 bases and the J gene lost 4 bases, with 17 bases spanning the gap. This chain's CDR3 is CASSVSTHLRSDTQYF. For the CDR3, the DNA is TGTGCCAGCAGCGTTTCGACTCATTTGCGATCAGATACGCAGTATTTT.

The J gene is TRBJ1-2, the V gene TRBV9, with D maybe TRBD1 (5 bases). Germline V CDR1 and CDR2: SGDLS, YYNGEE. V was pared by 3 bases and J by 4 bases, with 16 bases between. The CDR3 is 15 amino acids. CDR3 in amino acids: CASSATRGYGYGYTF. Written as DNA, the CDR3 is TGTGCCAGCAGCGCAACCCGGGGGTACGGCTATGGCTACACCTTC.

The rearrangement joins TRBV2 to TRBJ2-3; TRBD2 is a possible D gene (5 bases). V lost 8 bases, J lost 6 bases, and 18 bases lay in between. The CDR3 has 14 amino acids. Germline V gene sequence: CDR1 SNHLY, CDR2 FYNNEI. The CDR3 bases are TGTGCCAGCCCTTGGGCGGGCCCTAAGGATACGCAGTATTTT. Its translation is CASPWAGPKDTQYF.

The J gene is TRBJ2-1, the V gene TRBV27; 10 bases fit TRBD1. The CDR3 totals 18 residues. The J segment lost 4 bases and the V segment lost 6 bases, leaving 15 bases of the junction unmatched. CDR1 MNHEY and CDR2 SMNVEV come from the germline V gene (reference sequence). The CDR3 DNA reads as TGTGCCAGCAGCCGAGTGATGACGGGACAGGGGACGTACAATGAGCAGTTCTTC. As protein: CASSRVMTGQGTYNEQFF.

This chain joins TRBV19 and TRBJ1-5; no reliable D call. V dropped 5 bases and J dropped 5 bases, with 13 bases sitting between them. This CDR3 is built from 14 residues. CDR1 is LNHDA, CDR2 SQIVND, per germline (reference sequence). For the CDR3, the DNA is TGTGCCAGTAGTCCCGTCCGGGTAGATCAGCCCCAGCATTTT. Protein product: CASSPVRVDQPQHF.

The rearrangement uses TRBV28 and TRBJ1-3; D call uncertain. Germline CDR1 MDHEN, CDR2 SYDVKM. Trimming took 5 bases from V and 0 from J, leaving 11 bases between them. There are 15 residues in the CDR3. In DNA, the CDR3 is TGTGCCAGCAGTCCACGGTCAAACTCTGGAAACACCATATATTTT. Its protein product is CASSPRSNSGNTIYF.

DNA for the CDR3: TGTGCCAGTACCATAGGGGGGGGGACTAGCGAGTACAATGAGCAGTTCTTC. It translates to CASTIGGGTSEYNEQFF. The chain employs TRBV19 and TRBJ2-1, with TRBD2 identical over 10 bases. This CDR3 has 17 amino acids. CDR1 LNHDA and CDR2 SQIVND come from the germline V gene (reference sequence). The trim removed 7 bases at V and 4 bases at J, leaving 13 bases unmatched.

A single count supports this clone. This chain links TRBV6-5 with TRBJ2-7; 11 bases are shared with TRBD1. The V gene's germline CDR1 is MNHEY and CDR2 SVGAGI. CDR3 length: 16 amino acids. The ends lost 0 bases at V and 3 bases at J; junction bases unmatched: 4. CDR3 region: CASSYSRDRGFYEQYF. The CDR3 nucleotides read TGTGCCAGCAGTTACTCGCGGGACAGGGGGTTCTACGAGCAGTACTTC.

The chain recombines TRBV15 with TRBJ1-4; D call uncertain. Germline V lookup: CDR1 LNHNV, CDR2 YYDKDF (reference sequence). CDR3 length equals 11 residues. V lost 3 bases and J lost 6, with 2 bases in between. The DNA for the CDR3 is TGTGCCACCAGCAGCTATGAAAAACTGTTTTTT. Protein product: CATSSYEKLFF.

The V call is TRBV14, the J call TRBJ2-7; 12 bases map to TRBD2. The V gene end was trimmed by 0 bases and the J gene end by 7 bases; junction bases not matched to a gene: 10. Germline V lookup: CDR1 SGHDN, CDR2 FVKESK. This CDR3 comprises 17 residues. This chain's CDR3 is CASSQDRLAGVSREQYF. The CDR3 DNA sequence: TGTGCCAGCAGCCAAGATCGACTAGCGGGAGTTTCACGGGAGCAGTACTTC.

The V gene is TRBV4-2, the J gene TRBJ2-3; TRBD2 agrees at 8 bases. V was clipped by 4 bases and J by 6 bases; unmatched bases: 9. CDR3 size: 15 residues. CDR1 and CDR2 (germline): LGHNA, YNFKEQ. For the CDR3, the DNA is TGTGCCAGCAGCCGAGATAGCGGGGTGGGGGATACGCAGTATTTT. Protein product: CASSRDSGVGDTQYF.

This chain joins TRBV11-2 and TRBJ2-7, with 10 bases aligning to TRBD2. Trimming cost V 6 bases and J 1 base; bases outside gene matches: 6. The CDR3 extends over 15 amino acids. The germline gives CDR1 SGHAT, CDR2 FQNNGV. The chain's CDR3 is CASSYGLAVSYEQYF. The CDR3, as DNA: TGTGCCAGCAGTTACGGACTAGCGGTATCCTACGAGCAGTACTTC.

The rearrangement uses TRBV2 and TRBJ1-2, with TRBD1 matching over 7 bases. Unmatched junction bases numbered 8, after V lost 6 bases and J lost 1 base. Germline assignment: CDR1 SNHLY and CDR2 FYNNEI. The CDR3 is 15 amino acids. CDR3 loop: CASRGTGTDNYGYTF. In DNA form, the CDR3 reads TGTGCCAGCAGAGGAACCGGGACAGATAACTATGGCTACACCTTC.

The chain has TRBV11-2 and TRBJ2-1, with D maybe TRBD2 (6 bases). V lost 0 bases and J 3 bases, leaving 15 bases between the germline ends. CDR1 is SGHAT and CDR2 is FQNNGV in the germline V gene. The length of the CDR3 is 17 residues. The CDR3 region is CASSLEELALSYNEQFF. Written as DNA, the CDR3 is TGTGCCAGCAGCTTAGAAGAGCTAGCGTTAAGCTACAATGAGCAGTTCTTC. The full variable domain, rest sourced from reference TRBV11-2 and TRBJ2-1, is EAGVAQSPRYKIIEKRQSVAFWCNPISGHATLYWYQQILGQGPKLLIQFQNNGVVDDSQLPKDRFSAERLKGVDSTLKIQPAKLEDSAVYLCASSLEELALSYNEQFFGPGTRLTVL.

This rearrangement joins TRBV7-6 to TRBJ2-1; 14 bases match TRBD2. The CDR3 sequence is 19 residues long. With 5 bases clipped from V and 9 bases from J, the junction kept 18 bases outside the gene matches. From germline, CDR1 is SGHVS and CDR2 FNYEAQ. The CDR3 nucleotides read TGTGCCAGCAGCCGGTTTGCCGGGACTAGCGGGAGTTGGGTTAGTGAGCAGTTCTTC. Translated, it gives CASSRFAGTSGSWVSEQFF.

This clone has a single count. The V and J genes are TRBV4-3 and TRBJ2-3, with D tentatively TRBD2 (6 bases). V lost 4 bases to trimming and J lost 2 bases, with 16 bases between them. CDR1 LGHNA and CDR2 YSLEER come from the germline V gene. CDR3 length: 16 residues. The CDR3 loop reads CASSLHRDSVTDTQYF. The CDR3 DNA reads TGCGCCAGCAGCCTCCATCGGGACTCAGTCACAGATACGCAGTATTTT.

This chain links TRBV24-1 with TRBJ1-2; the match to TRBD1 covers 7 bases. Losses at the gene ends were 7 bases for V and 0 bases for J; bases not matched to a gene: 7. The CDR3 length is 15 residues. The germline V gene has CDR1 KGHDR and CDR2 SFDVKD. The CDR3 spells CATREKGGPNYGYTF. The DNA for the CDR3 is TGTGCCACCAGAGAAAAAGGGGGCCCTAACTATGGCTACACCTTC.

CDR3 residues: CASTSQGGGTEAFF. In DNA form, the CDR3 reads TGTGCCAGCACCTCCCAGGGAGGAGGGACTGAAGCTTTCTTT. This rearrangement joins TRBV2 to TRBJ1-1, with D perhaps TRBD1 (5 bases). Trimming took off 7 bases at V and 5 bases at J, with 17 bases between the two ends. This CDR3 is built from 14 residues. CDR1 is SNHLY, CDR2 FYNNEI, per germline.

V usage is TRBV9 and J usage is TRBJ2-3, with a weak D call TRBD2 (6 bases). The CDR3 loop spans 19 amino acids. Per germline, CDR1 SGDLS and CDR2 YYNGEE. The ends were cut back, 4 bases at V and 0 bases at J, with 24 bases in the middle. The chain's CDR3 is CASSPTNQRAWPSTDTQYF. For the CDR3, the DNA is TGTGCCAGCAGCCCGACAAACCAGCGGGCGTGGCCTAGCACAGATACGCAGTATTTT. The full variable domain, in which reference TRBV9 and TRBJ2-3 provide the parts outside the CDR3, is DSGVTQTPKHLITATGQRVTLRCSPRSGDLSVYWYQQSLDQGLQFLIQYYNGEERAKGNILERFSAQQFPDLHSELNLSSLELGDSALYFCASSPTNQRAWPSTDTQYFGPGTRLTVL.